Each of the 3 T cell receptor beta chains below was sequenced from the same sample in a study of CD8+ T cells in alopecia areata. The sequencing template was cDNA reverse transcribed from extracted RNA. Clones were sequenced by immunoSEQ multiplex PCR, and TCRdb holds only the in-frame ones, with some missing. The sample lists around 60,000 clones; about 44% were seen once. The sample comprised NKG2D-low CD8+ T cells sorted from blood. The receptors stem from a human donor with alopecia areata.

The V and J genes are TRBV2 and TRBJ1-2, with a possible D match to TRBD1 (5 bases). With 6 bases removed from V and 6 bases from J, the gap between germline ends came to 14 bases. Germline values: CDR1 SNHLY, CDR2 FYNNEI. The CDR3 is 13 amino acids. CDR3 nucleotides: TGTGCCAGCAGCGGGGGAGGGAAGGATGGCTACACCTTC. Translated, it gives CASSGGGKDGYTF.

The CDR3 here is CASSLGYVTGGAETQYF. As DNA, the CDR3 is TGTGCCAGCAGTTTAGGCTACGTCACAGGGGGCGCGGAGACCCAGTACTTC. This chain connects TRBV28 to TRBJ2-5, with 9 bases that match TRBD1. J was trimmed by 5 bases and V by 2 bases; bases with no gene match: 12. The length of the CDR3 is 17 residues. Germline V gene sequence: CDR1 MDHEN, CDR2 SYDVKM. The full variable domain, rest sourced from reference TRBV28 and TRBJ2-5, is DVKVTQSSRYLVKRTGEKVFLECVQDMDHENMFWYRQDPGLGLRLIYFSYDVKMKEKGDIPEGYSVSREKKERFSLILESASTNQTSMYLCASSLGYVTGGAETQYFGPGTRLLVL.

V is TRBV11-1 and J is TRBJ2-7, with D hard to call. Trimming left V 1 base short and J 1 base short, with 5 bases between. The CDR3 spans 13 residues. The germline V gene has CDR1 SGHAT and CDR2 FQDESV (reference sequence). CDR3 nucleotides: TGTGCCAGCAGCTTAGTTGGGTCCTACGAGCAGTACTTC. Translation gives CASSLVGSYEQYF.